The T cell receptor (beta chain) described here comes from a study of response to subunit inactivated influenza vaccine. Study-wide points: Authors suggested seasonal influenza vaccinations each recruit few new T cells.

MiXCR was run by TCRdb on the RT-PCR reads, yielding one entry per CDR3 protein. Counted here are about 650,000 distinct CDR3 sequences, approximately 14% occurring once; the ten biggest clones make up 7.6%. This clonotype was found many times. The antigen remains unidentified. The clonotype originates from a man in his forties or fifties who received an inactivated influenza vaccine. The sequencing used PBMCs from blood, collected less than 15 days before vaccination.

CDR3 bases: TGCAGTGCTAGAGATGCAGGATTAGCTAACTATGGCTACACCTTC. This codes for CSARDAGLANYGYTF. The rearrangement joins TRBV20-1 to TRBJ1-2, with unresolved D. V gave up 0 bases and J gave up 0 bases, with 11 bases separating them. Germline V gene lookup returns CDR1 DFQATT and CDR2 SNEGSKA (reference sequence). The CDR3 has 15 residues.